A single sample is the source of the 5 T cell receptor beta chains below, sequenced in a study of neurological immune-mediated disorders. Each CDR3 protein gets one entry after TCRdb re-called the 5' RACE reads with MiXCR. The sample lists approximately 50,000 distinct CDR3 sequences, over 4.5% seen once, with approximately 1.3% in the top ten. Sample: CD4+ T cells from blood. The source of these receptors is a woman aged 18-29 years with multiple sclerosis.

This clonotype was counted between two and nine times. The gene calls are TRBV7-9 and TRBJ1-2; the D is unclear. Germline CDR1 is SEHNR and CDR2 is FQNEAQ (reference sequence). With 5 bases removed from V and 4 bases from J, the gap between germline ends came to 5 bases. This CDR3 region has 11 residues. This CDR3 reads CASSPSYGYTF. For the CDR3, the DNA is TGTGCCAGCAGCCCCTCCTATGGCTACACCTTC.

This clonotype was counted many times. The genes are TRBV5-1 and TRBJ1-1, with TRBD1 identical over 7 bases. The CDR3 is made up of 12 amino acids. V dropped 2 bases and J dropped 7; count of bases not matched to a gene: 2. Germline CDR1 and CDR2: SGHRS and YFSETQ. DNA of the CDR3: TGCGCCAGCAGCTTTTACAGGGGTGAAGCTTTCTTT. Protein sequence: CASSFYRGEAFF.

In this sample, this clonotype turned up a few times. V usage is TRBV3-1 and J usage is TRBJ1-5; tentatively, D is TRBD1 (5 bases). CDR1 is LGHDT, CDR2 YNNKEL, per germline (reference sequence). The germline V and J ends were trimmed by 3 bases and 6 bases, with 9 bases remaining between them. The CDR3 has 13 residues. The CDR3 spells CASSQRGRQPQHF. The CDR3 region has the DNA TGTGCCAGCAGCCAGAGGGGACGTCAGCCCCAGCATTTT.

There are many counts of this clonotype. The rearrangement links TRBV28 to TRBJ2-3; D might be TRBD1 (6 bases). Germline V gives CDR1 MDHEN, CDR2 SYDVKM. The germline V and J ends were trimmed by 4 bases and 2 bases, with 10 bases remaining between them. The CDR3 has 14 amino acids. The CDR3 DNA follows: TGTGCCAGCAGTTCTCCAGGGGCCACAGATACGCAGTATTTT. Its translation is CASSSPGATDTQYF. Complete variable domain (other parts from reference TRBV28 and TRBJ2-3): DVKVTQSSRYLVKRTGEKVFLECVQDMDHENMFWYRQDPGLGLRLIYFSYDVKMKEKGDIPEGYSVSREKKERFSLILESASTNQTSMYLCASSSPGATDTQYFGPGTRLTVL.

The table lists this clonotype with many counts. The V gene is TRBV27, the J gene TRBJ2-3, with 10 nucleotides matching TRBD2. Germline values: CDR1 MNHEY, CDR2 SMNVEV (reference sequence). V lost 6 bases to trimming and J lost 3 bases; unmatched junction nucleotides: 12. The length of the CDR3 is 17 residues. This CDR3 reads CASRRTLAGVTTDTQYF. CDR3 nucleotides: TGTGCCAGCAGGCGAACGCTAGCGGGAGTTACGACAGATACGCAGTATTTT.